The sample holds many counts of the clone carrying this T cell receptor beta chain. Antigen unknown. Amplification yielded TCR beta CDR3 regions, with RNA transcripts as the source. The HTBI set primed first-round TCR CDR3 RT-PCR. TCRdb processed the multiplex PCR reads anew with MiXCR; each CDR3 protein has one entry. The table shows a few hundred thousand distinct CDR3 sequences, with approximately 44% occurring only once. A lack of ophthalmopathy progression within 18 months defined stable Graves' hyperthyroidism. Reasons for excluding patients were uncontrolled infection, other autoimmune disease, pregnancy or lactation. Germline V gene sequence: CDR1 MGHRA, CDR2 YSYEKL. This CDR3 is 16 amino acids long. The V end was cut by 2 bases, the J end by 0 bases, with 11 bases between. This specimen comes from a study of T cells in Graves' hyperthyroidism and ophthalmopathy. Study results and limitations: Classification by a 13 V-J model distinguished ophthalmopathy from stable hyperthyroidism. Most expanded thyroid clonotypes above 0.001 also appeared in blood.

The chain is built from TRBV4-1 and TRBJ1-5, with D unclear. Material: peripheral blood or thyroid tissue (not recorded which). The origin of this receptor is a woman between 18 and 29 years old with Graves' hyperthyroidism. CDR3 in amino acids: CASSQPTAYSNQPQHF. CDR3 DNA sequence: TGCGCCAGCAGCCAACCTACGGCGTATAGCAATCAGCCCCAGCATTTT.